The 5 T cell receptor beta chains below come from one sample, sequenced in a study of blood T cell repertoires in COVID-19 (dated by TCRdb to 2020 to 2021). The library was generated by the immunoSEQ multiplex PCR assay. Here the immuneACCESS table is served through TCRdb, limited to in-frame sequences with V and J called. Missing clones are a known gap in these copies; in checked studies unresolved V genes cover under half, and the rest lacks a known reason. The sample table records fewer than 90,000 clones; nearly 95% of these occur just once. The top ten constitute about 4.7% of the sample. The sample taken for sequencing was peripheral blood. The receptors shown here come from a human donor with active COVID-19. The donor label of this sample is uncertain.

The chain's CDR3 is CASSFQGSNNQPQHF. For the CDR3, the DNA is TGTGCCAGCAGTTTTCAGGGGAGTAACAATCAGCCCCAGCATTTT. The chain has TRBV27 and TRBJ1-5; maybe TRBD1 (6 bases). From germline, CDR1 is MNHEY and CDR2 SMNVEV (reference sequence). CDR3 length: 15 amino acids. Deletions cut 3 bases from V and 3 bases from J, with 12 bases between.

The V gene is TRBV19, the J gene TRBJ1-1, with 12 bases fitting TRBD1. The CDR3 runs to 14 residues. After removal of 5 bases from V and 5 bases from J, the junction contained 3 bases not matched to a gene. Germline CDR1 is LNHDA and CDR2 is SQIVND (reference sequence). The CDR3 sequence: CASSVGQGATEAFF. The CDR3 DNA reads as TGTGCCAGTAGTGTGGGACAGGGGGCAACTGAAGCTTTCTTT.

V is TRBV3-1 (or the pseudogene TRBV3-2) and J is TRBJ1-4, with 8 bases lining up with TRBD1. After removal of 4 bases from V and 0 bases from J, the junction contained 10 bases not matched to a gene. Germline lookup yields CDR1 LGHDT and CDR2 YNNKEL (reference sequence). The CDR3 is 18 amino acids. The CDR3 reads CASSLRLPGGATNEKLFF. CDR3 sequence (DNA): TGTGCCAGCAGCCTAAGGTTGCCAGGGGGCGCAACTAATGAAAAACTGTTTTTT.

The chain uses TRBV2 and TRBJ1-2; no firm D call. The CDR3 is 11 amino acids. V lost 0 bases and J 12 bases, leaving 8 bases between the germline ends. Germline V gene data show CDR1 as SNHLY and CDR2 as FYNNEI. The CDR3: CASSEALTNTF. CDR3 coding DNA: TGTGCCAGCAGTGAAGCCCTCACAAACACCTTC.

The chain combines TRBV5-8 with TRBJ2-1, with TRBD1 matching 9 bases. With V trimmed by 4 bases and J by 9 bases, 11 bases remained unmatched. Germline CDR1 reads SGHTS; CDR2 reads YDEGEE. The CDR3 spans 15 residues. The DNA for the CDR3 is TGTGCCAGCAGCCCACCCGGGACAGGGATCGGTGAGCAGTTCTTC. The encoded protein is CASSPPGTGIGEQFF.